The sequence of this T cell receptor (beta chain) was determined in a study of vaccination and CD4 T cells after COVID-19. Across the study: Every participant was given two doses of BNT162b2 or mRNA-1273 vaccine. The authors used overlapping spike peptides from SARS-CoV-2, HCoV-NL63, HCoV-OC43 and HCoV-229E to stimulate cells.

In its sample, this clonotype was seen once. The antigen is undetermined. The treatment: approximately 9-day PBMC culture with coronavirus spike peptide pools or control peptides (ViraFEST assay). Cultured CD4+ T-cell DNA underwent Oncomine TCR Beta short-read sequencing. TCRdb re-called the PCR reads through MiXCR, storing one row per CDR3 protein. The table has some 11,000 distinct CDR3 sequences, roughly 75% seen once. J was trimmed by 3 bases and V by 9 bases; bases with no gene match: 5. Germline V gene sequence: CDR1 SGHTA, CDR2 FQGNSA. This CDR3 is built from 13 residues. The sequence derives from a human donor who had recovered from COVID-19. The chain has TRBV7-2 and TRBJ2-7, with 10 bases that match TRBD1. The specimen was CD4+ T cells from blood, cultured in vitro. The DNA for the CDR3 is TGTGCCAGATCGGACAGGGGGTTCTACGAGCAGTACTTC. Its protein is CARSDRGFYEQYF.